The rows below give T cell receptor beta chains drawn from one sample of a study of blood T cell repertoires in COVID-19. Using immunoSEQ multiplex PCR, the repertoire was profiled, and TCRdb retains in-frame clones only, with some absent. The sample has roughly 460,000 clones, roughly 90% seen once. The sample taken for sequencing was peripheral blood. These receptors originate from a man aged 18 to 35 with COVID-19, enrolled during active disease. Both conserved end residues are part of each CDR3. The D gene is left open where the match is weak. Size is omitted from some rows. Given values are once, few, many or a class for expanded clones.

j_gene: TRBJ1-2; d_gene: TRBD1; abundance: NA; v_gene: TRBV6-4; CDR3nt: TGTGCCAGCAGTAAAGGGGGCGGCTATGGCTACACCTTC; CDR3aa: CASSKGGGYGYTF
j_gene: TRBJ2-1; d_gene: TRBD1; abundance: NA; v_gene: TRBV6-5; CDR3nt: TGTGCCAGCAGGACTACCGGGACAGGGGCTGACGAGCAGTTCTTC; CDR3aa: CASRTTGTGADEQFF
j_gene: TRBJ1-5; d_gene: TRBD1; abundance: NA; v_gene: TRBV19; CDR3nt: TGTGCCAGTAGTGGGACAGGGGGCGGTCAGCCCCAGCATTTT; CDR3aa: CASSGTGGGQPQHF
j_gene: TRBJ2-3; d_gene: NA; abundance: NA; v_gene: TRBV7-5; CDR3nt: TGTGTCAGAAGCTTAGCGGGGACTAGCGGGACAACCAACACAGATACGCAGTATTTT; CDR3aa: CVRSLAGTSGTTNTDTQYF
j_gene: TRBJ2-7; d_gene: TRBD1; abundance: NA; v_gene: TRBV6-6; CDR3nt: TGTGCCAGCAGAAAGCAGACAGGGACCTACGAGCAGTACTTC; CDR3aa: CASRKQTGTYEQYF
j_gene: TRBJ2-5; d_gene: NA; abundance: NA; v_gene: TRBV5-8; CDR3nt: TGTGCCAGCAGCTTGGGTGCGGACAGACAAGAGACCCAGTACTTC; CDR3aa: CASSLGADRQETQYF
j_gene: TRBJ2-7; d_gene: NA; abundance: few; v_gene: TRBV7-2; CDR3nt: TGTGCCAGCAGCTGGGCAAGGGGCACTCGCGAGCAGTACTTC; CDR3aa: CASSWARGTREQYF
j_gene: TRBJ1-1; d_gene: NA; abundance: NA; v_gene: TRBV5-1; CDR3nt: TGCGCCAGCAGCCGGGGAGAGTACAACAGCAACACTGAAGCTTTCTTT; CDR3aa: CASSRGEYNSNTEAFF
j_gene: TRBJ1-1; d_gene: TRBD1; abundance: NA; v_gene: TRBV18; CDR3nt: TGTGCCAGCTCACCCGGGACAGGGGGGGCTGAAGCTTTCTTT; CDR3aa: CASSPGTGGAEAFF
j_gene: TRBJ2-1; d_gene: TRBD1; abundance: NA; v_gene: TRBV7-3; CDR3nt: TGTGCCAGCAGCTCCCGACAGGGATTTAGCTCCTACAATGAGCAGTTCTTC; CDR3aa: CASSSRQGFSSYNEQFF
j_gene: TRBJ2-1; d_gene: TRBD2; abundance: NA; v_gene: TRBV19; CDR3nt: TGTGCCAGTAGTATATCTAGCGGGACCTACAATGAGCAGTTCTTC; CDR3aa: CASSISSGTYNEQFF
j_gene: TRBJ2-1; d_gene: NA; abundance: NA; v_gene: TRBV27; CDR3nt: TGTGCCAGCAGTTTATACGGGGGTGAGCAGTTCTTC; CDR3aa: CASSLYGGEQFF
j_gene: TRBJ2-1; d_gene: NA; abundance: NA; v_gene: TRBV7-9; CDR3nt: TGTGCCAGCAGCTTAGACGGCGGCGATGAGCAGTTCTTC; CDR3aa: CASSLDGGDEQFF
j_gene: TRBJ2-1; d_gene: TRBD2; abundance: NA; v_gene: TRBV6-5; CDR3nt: TGTGCCAGCAGAACCAGTTTGGGAGGGTACAATGAGCAGTTCTTC; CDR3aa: CASRTSLGGYNEQFF
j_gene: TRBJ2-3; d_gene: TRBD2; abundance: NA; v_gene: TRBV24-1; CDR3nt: TGTGCCACCAGTGAGGGAGCGGGGGGTTACACAGATACGCAGTATTTT; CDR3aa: CATSEGAGGYTDTQYF
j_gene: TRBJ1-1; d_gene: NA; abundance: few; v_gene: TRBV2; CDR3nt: TGTGCCAGCAGTCGGGGGGCAGGTACCTCGAACACTGAAGCTTTCTTT; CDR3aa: CASSRGAGTSNTEAFF
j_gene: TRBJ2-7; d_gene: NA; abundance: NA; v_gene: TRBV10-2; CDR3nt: TGCGCCAGCAGTGAGCAGGGGACCCTACGTGAGCAGTACTTC; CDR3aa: CASSEQGTLREQYF